This T cell receptor (beta chain) came from a study of T cell responses to AZD1222 COVID-19 vaccine. Overall study results and limits: A mostly white British donor set with more females was recruited, and clonal diversity was possibly underestimated. Seropositivity was recorded at baseline in only 6 or 7 AZD1222 recipients. Nearly half of the spike-specific TCRs reportedly recognize variant regions that carry no mutations.

Details on this clone: Its target is unknown.

Using immunoSEQ multiplex PCR, the repertoire was profiled, and TCRdb retains in-frame clones only, with some absent. Counted here are about 180,000 clones, 85% to 90% occurring once; the ten biggest clones make up around 6.9%. Germline V gives CDR1 MNHEY, CDR2 SVGAGI. V shed 4 bases and J shed 2 bases, with 2 bases lying between them. The length of the CDR3 is 11 residues. This TCR was recovered from an adult in good health. The chain combines TRBV6-5 with TRBJ1-2, with unresolved D. The sample was peripheral blood, taken on day 0 of AZD1222 vaccination. CDR3 bases: TGTGCCAGCAGTTCAAACTATGGCTACACCTTC. Translation: CASSSNYGYTF.